Reported below is one T cell receptor beta chain. Its target is unknown. The germline CDR1 and CDR2 sequences are MNHNY and SVGAGI (reference sequence). V dropped 6 bases and J dropped 4 bases, with 16 bases sitting between them. The CDR3 runs 15 residues. This entry is derived from a study of CD8+ T cells in alopecia areata. Overall study context: Treated patients were dosed with oral tofacitinib, taking 5 to 10 mg twice daily. Study-wide findings and caveats: Possibly because of HLA-related factors, TCR sharing was less clear across patients than in mice. Relative to normal scalp, lesional scalp, especially alopecia totalis/universalis, showed higher clonality.

Treatment: oral pan-JAK inhibitor, 5-10 mg twice daily. Following RNA extraction, reverse transcription yielded cDNA that acted as the sequencing template. Assay: immunoSEQ multiplex PCR; the TCRdb copy retains only in-frame clones and omits some. The sample holds under 200,000 clones; less than 70% are singletons and the top ten take approximately 15%. The material was CD4+ T cells sorted from blood, obtained at week 24, from a patient treated with tofacitinib. The chain has TRBV6-6 and TRBJ2-1, with D possibly being TRBD1 (5 bases). The source is a human donor with alopecia areata. CDR3 in amino acids: CASSRQSIGYNEQFF. The CDR3 region has the DNA TGTGCCAGCAGCCGACAGAGCATTGGGTACAATGAGCAGTTCTTC.